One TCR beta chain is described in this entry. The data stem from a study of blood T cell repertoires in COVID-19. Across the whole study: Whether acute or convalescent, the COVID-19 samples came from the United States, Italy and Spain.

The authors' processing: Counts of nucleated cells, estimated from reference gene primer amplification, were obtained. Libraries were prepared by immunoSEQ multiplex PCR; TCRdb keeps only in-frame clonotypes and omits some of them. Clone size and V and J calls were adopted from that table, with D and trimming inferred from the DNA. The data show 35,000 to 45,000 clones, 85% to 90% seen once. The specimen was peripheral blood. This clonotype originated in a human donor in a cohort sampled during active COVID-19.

In DNA, the CDR3 is TGTGCCAGTAGTATCCATCAGGGCCCCTCCGAGCAGTACTTC. Its translation: CASSIHQGPSEQYF. This chain joins TRBV19 and TRBJ2-7; D possibly corresponds to TRBD1 (5 bases). Germline-derived CDR1 and CDR2 are LNHDA and SQIVND (reference sequence). This CDR3 contains 14 residues. Trimming shortened V by 3 bases and J by 6 bases, and 15 bases separated the two germline ends.